One sample yielded the 21 T cell receptor beta chains listed below, sequenced in a study of identifying expanded T cells in peripheral blood. Generated by immunoSEQ multiplex PCR, the TCRdb table keeps only in-frame clones and is missing some. This sample carries 95,000 to 150,000 clones, more than 75% of them seen once, and the ten largest clones take over 3%. The source material was blood. These receptors were collected from a person aged 18 to 70 in good health.

Only a few counts were recorded for this clone. The chain employs TRBV5-1 and TRBJ1-2; possible D gene TRBD1, 5 bases. Trimming removed 4 bases at V and 9 bases at J, with 16 bases between. From germline, CDR1 is SGHRS and CDR2 YFSETQ. The CDR3 covers 13 residues. This CDR3 is CASSPSGPRSYTF. The CDR3 DNA follows: TGCGCCAGCAGCCCCTCGGGGCCCAGAAGCTACACCTTC. Full variable domain (outside the CDR3, taken from reference TRBV5-1 and TRBJ1-2): KAGVTQTPRYLIKTRGQQVTLSCSPISGHRSVSWYQQTPGQGLQFLFEYFSETQRNKGNFPGRFSGRQFSNSRSEMNVSTLELGDSALYLCASSPSGPRSYTFGSGTRLTVV.

This chain connects TRBV6-6 to TRBJ2-1, with 8 nucleotides matching TRBD2. Germline V gives CDR1 MNHNY, CDR2 SVGAGI (reference sequence). The CDR3 extends over 13 amino acids. After removal of 8 bases from V and 0 bases from J, the junction contained 0 bases not matched to a gene. The CDR3 coding sequence is TGTGCCAGCCGGGAGGGCTCCTACAATGAGCAGTTCTTC. It yields the protein CASREGSYNEQFF.

This clone was picked up a small number of times. This rearrangement joins TRBV25-1 to TRBJ2-1; a weak D match, TRBD2 (5 bases). Germline V gene lookup returns CDR1 MGHDK and CDR2 SYGVNS. The CDR3 length is 14 residues. V lost 6 bases and J 10 bases, leaving 19 bases between the germline ends. The CDR3 loop is CASREGRGKREQFF. The CDR3 region has the DNA TGTGCCAGCAGAGAGGGTCGTGGGAAGCGAGAGCAGTTCTTC.

The chain uses TRBV18 and TRBJ1-6, with TRBD1 matching over 8 bases. Germline CDR1 reads KGHSH; CDR2 reads LQKENI. V lost 3 bases, J lost 7 bases, and 8 bases stayed unmatched. This CDR3 spans 16 amino acids. CDR3 DNA: TGTGCCAGCTCACCGCGAGGGACAGGAGTCAATTCACCCCTCCACTTT. The encoded protein is CASSPRGTGVNSPLHF.

The gene calls are TRBV10-1 and TRBJ1-2, with a tentative D call TRBD1 (6 bases). The V and J ends lost 9 bases and 4 bases respectively, with 15 bases between them. The CDR3 sequence is 13 residues long. The germline gives CDR1 WNHNN, CDR2 SYGVQD (reference sequence). The CDR3 spells CASAPSGVYGYTF. Written as DNA, the CDR3 is TGCGCCAGTGCTCCGTCAGGGGTCTATGGCTACACCTTC.

The chain uses TRBV23-1 and TRBJ2-7; TRBD1 is a possible D gene (6 bases). TRBV23-1 is assigned to the ORF class and has an uncertain function. The CDR3 sequence is 16 residues long. Trimming removed 4 bases from V and 2 bases from J, with 18 bases in between. CDR3: CASSRYSRGDPYEQYF. The CDR3 DNA is TGCGCCAGCAGTCGATATTCCAGGGGTGATCCCTACGAGCAGTACTTC.

V usage is TRBV5-1 and J usage is TRBJ2-7, with 9 positions matching TRBD1. Germline-derived CDR1 and CDR2 are SGHRS and YFSETQ. The junction had 20 bases not matched to a gene; V was cut back by 2 bases and J by 5 bases. This CDR3 spans 19 amino acids. The CDR3 reads CASSFSRDRDIFKRHEQYF. In nucleotides, the CDR3 is TGCGCCAGCAGCTTTAGCCGGGACAGGGATATATTCAAGCGACACGAGCAGTACTTC. The entire variable domain, with the rest obtained from reference TRBV5-1 and TRBJ2-7, is as follows: KAGVTQTPRYLIKTRGQQVTLSCSPISGHRSVSWYQQTPGQGLQFLFEYFSETQRNKGNFPGRFSGRQFSNSRSEMNVSTLELGDSALYLCASSFSRDRDIFKRHEQYFGPGTRLTVT.

V and J are TRBV9 and TRBJ2-1; the D is unclear. CDR3 size: 14 residues. Trimming left V 3 bases short and J 7 bases short, with 14 bases between. The germline V gene encodes CDR1 SGDLS and CDR2 YYNGEE. This chain's CDR3 is CASSAGDNRNEQFF. DNA of the CDR3: TGTGCCAGCAGCGCGGGTGACAATCGTAATGAGCAGTTCTTC.

J is TRBJ1-2 and V is TRBV4-3; D gene ambiguous. The length of the CDR3 is 14 residues. Per the germline V gene, CDR1 is LGHNA and CDR2 is YSLEER. The germline V and J ends were trimmed by 1 base and 4 bases, with 10 bases remaining between them. The CDR3 sequence: CASSQGIGTYGYTF. Here the CDR3 DNA reads TGCGCCAGCAGCCAAGGGATCGGCACCTATGGCTACACCTTC.

This chain joins TRBV4-1 and TRBJ2-2; D unresolved. Per the germline V gene, CDR1 is MGHRA and CDR2 is YSYEKL. Trimming shortened V by 6 bases and J by 1 base, and 12 bases separated the two germline ends. The CDR3 sequence is 15 residues long. Here the CDR3 DNA reads TGCGCCAGCAGTCCACTTTCCCAGAACACCGGGGAGCTGTTTTTT. Its translation: CASSPLSQNTGELFF.

V gene TRBV15 combines with J gene TRBJ1-2; 10 bases match TRBD1. CDR1 is LNHNV, CDR2 YYDKDF, per germline (reference sequence). V gave up 3 bases and J gave up 8 bases; unmatched junction bases: 12. There are 16 residues in the CDR3. The CDR3 bases are TGTGCCACCAGCAGTCGGGACAGGGGCGCTTCGGGGGGCTACACCTTC. Amino acid sequence: CATSSRDRGASGGYTF.

The chain carries TRBV5-1 and TRBJ2-7; 8 bases align to TRBD1. Losses at the gene ends were 4 bases for V and 3 bases for J; bases not matched to a gene: 6. The germline gives CDR1 SGHRS, CDR2 YFSETQ. This CDR3 spans 14 amino acids. The CDR3 sequence: CASSQDREYYEQYF. CDR3 sequence (DNA): TGCGCCAGCAGCCAGGACAGGGAGTACTACGAGCAGTACTTC.

V usage is TRBV7-8 and J usage is TRBJ2-2, with 9 bases aligning to TRBD1. J gave up 1 base and V 3 bases, and 0 bases lay outside the gene matches. The CDR3 runs to 15 residues. Germline assignment: CDR1 SGHVS and CDR2 FQNEAQ. In nucleotides, the CDR3 is TGTGCCAGCAGCTTGGGACAGGGGAACACCGGGGAGCTGTTTTTT. Translation: CASSLGQGNTGELFF.

The V gene is TRBV6-1, the J gene TRBJ2-2; unclear D gene. V gave up 4 bases and J gave up 5 bases, with 8 bases separating them. The CDR3 consists of 13 residues. The germline V gene encodes CDR1 MNHNS and CDR2 SASEGT. The DNA for the CDR3 is TGTGCCAGCAGTGCTGCAGAAACCGGGGAGCTGTTTTTT. Translating it yields CASSAAETGELFF.

This chain connects TRBV15 to TRBJ1-5, with D hard to call. CDR3 length: 14 amino acids. Germline V CDR1 and CDR2: LNHNV, YYDKDF (reference sequence). V dropped 1 base and J dropped 6 bases, with 10 bases sitting between them. As DNA, the CDR3 is TGTGCCACCAGCAGAGCGGGGAGTGGTCAGCCCCAGCATTTT. Translation gives CATSRAGSGQPQHF.

This chain's CDR3 is CASSVLQGAGGYTF. The CDR3 DNA reads as TGTGCCAGCAGCGTCCTACAGGGGGCCGGTGGCTACACCTTC. This chain uses TRBV9 with TRBJ1-2; 9 bases are a match to TRBD1. V was clipped by 2 bases and J by 7 bases; unmatched bases: 6. The germline V gene encodes CDR1 SGDLS and CDR2 YYNGEE. There are 14 residues in the CDR3.

The chain joins TRBV4-3 to TRBJ2-5; TRBD2 agrees at 7 bases. The CDR3 has 15 amino acids. With V trimmed by 0 bases and J by 5 bases, 6 bases remained unmatched. Germline-derived CDR1 and CDR2 are LGHNA and YSLEER. CDR3 sequence (DNA): TGCGCCAGCAGCCAAGATGGGGGGGGAAGGGAGACCCAGTACTTC. Its protein is CASSQDGGGRETQYF.

The V call is TRBV5-6, the J call TRBJ1-1, with D perhaps matching TRBD1 (6 bases). Trimming took off 3 bases at V and 5 bases at J, with 11 bases between the two ends. The CDR3 is 13 residues long. Germline V gene data show CDR1 as SGHDT and CDR2 as YYEEEE. This CDR3 reads CASSYPQGTEAFF. CDR3 coding DNA: TGTGCCAGCAGCTACCCCCAGGGGACTGAAGCTTTCTTT.

This chain links TRBV7-2 with TRBJ1-1; D ambiguous. V gave up 4 bases and J gave up 8 bases, with 11 bases separating them. The CDR3 totals 12 residues. Germline CDR1 is SGHTA and CDR2 is FQGNSA. CDR3 nucleotide sequence: TGTGCCAGCAGCTCCTATCTGGACGAAGCTTTCTTT. Amino acid sequence: CASSSYLDEAFF. Based on the CDR3 plus reference TRBV7-2 and TRBJ1-1, the full variable domain is GAGVSQSPSNKVTEKGKDVELRCDPISGHTALYWYRQSLGQGLEFLIYFQGNSAPDKSGLPSDRFSAERTGGSVSTLTIQRTQQEDSAVYLCASSSYLDEAFFGQGTRLTVV.

J is TRBJ2-5 and V is TRBV25-1, with D perhaps matching TRBD1 (6 bases). The CDR3 runs to 13 residues. The V and J ends lost 7 bases and 4 bases respectively, with 13 bases between them. CDR1 is MGHDK, CDR2 SYGVNS, per germline. The CDR3 spells CASTPGTLETQYF. For the CDR3, the DNA is TGTGCCAGCACCCCAGGGACACTAGAGACCCAGTACTTC.

The V and J genes are TRBV11-3 and TRBJ2-2; no reliable D call. Germline V gene data show CDR1 as SGHNT and CDR2 as YENEEA. The V end was cut by 2 bases, the J end by 4 bases, with 11 bases between. The CDR3 totals 15 residues. Here the CDR3 reads CASSLPWSGTGELFF. The CDR3 coding sequence is TGTGCCAGCAGCTTACCGTGGTCGGGCACCGGGGAGCTGTTTTTT.